This T cell receptor (beta chain) is from a study of regulatory T cells in long-lasting Graves disease. Findings and limits, study-wide: Small sample size may have lowered accuracy. Persistent disease showed a preference for TRBV28, TRBJ1-2 and TRBJ2-5.

Investigators prepared the TCR beta libraries by applying iRepertoire HTBI primers and Arm-PCR of CDR3 regions. TCRdb recomputed calls from the multiplex PCR reads with MiXCR, one row per CDR3 protein. The data contain hundreds of thousands of distinct CDR3 sequences, approximately 22% of them singletons. The V end lost 4 bases, the J end lost 2 bases, and 15 bases lay between the germline ends. Germline CDR1 is MDHEN and CDR2 is SYDVKM. The CDR3 sequence is 15 residues long. As to time point: persistent/refractory GD, antithyroid drugs over 5 years with positive TRAb. Researchers made the TCR library from RNA that was extracted from PBMCs. The authors drew 8.5 to 9 milliliters of peripheral blood into EDTA tubes. This clonotype was seen repeatedly, ten times or more. The target antigen is unknown.

V gene TRBV28 combines with J gene TRBJ2-7; TRBD1 might be the D (5 bases). This material consisted of peripheral blood mononuclear cells (PBMCs), taken when the disease was refractory, from a patient treated with antithyroid drugs. The source of this sequence is a female donor with Graves disease. The CDR3 sequence: CASSSPGRAPYEQYF. The CDR3 nucleotides are TGTGCCAGCAGTTCCCCGGGCAGGGCGCCCTACGAGCAGTACTTC. The entire variable domain, with the rest obtained from reference TRBV28 and TRBJ2-7, is as follows: DVKVTQSSRYLVKRTGEKVFLECVQDMDHENMFWYRQDPGLGLRLIYFSYDVKMKEKGDIPEGYSVSREKKERFSLILESASTNQTSMYLCASSSPGRAPYEQYFGPGTRLTVT.